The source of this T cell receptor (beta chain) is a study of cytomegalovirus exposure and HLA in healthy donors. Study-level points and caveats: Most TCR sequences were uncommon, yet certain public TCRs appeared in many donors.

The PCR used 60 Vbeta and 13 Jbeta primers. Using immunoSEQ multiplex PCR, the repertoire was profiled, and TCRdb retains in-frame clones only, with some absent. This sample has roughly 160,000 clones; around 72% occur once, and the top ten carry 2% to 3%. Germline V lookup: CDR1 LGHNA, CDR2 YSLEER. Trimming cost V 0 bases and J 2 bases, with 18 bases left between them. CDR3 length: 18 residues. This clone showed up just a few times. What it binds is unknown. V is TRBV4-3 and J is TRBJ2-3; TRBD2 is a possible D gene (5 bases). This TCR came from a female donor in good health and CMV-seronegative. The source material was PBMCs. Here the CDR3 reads CASSQDGGLGFDTDTQYF. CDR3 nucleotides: TGCGCCAGCAGCCAAGATGGAGGATTGGGGTTTGACACAGATACGCAGTATTTT.